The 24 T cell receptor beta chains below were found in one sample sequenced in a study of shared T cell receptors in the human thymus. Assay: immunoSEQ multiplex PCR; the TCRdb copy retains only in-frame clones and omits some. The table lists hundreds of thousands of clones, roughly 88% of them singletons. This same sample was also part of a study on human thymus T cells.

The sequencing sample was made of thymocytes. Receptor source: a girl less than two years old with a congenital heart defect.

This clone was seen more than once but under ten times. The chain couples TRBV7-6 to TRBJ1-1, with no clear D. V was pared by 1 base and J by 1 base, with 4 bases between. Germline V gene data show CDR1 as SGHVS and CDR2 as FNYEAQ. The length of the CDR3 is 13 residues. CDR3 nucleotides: TGTGCCAGCAGCTTAGGGGCGAACACTGAAGCTTTCTTT. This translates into CASSLGANTEAFF.

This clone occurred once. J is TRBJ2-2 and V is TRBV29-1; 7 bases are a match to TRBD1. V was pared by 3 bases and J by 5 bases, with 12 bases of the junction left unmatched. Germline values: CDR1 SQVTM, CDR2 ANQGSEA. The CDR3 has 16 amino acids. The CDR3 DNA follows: TGCAGCGTTGAGGGTCGGTTAGGGGGCCGGACCGGGGAGCTGTTTTTT. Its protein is CSVEGRLGGRTGELFF.

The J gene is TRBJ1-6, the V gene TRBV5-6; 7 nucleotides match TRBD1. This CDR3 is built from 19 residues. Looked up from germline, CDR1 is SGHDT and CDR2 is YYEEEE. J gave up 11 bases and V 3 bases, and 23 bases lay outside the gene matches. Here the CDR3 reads CASSSSRDRRLPRFPPLHF. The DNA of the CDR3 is TGTGCCAGCAGCTCGAGCCGGGACAGACGGCTCCCCCGTTTTCCACCCCTCCACTTT.

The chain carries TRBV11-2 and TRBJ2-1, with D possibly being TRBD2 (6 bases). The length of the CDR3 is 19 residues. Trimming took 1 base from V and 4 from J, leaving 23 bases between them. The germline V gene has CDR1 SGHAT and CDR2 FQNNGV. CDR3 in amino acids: CASSLVMEGLTQKYNEQFF. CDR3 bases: TGTGCCAGCAGCTTAGTTATGGAGGGCCTAACACAGAAGTACAATGAGCAGTTCTTC.

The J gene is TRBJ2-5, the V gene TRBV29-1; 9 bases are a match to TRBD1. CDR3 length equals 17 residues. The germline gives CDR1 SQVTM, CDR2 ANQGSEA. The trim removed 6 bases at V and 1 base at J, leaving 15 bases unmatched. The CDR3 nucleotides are TGCAGCGTAACAAGAATGGGACAGGGTAGTCTCCAAGAGACCCAGTACTTC. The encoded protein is CSVTRMGQGSLQETQYF.

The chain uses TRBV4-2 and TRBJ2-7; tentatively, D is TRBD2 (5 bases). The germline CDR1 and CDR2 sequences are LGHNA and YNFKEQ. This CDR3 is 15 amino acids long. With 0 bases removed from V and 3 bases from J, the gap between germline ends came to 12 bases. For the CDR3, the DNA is TGTGCCAGCAGCCAAGAACCCCCGGGGAGCTACGAGCAGTACTTC. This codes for CASSQEPPGSYEQYF.

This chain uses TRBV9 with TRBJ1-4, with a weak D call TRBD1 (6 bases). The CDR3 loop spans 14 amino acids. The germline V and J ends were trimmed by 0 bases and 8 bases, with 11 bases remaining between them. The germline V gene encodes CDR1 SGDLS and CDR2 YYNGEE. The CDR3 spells CASSVGGHEEKLFF. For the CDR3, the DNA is TGTGCCAGCAGCGTAGGGGGGCATGAGGAAAAACTGTTTTTT.

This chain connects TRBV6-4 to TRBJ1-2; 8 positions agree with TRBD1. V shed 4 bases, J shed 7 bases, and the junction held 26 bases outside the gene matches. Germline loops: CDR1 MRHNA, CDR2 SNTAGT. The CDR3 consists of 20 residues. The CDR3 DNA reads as TGTGCCAGCAGTGCCTCGCCGGCGACAGGGGACTCTACCTGGAGGGGTGGCTACACCTTC. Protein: CASSASPATGDSTWRGGYTF.

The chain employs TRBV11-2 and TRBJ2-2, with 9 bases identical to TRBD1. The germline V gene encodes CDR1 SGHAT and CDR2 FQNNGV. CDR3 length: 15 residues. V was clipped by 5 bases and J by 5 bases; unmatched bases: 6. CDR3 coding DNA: TGTGCCAGCAGCCGCCTGACAGGGGGTACCGGGGAGCTGTTTTTT. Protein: CASSRLTGGTGELFF. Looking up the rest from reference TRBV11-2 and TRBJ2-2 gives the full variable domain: EAGVAQSPRYKIIEKRQSVAFWCNPISGHATLYWYQQILGQGPKLLIQFQNNGVVDDSQLPKDRFSAERLKGVDSTLKIQPAKLEDSAVYLCASSRLTGGTGELFFGEGSRLTVL.

CDR3 sequence: CASSSRAGNTIYF. In nucleotides, the CDR3 is TGTGCCAGTAGTTCCCGGGCTGGAAACACCATATATTTT. The rearrangement joins TRBV19 to TRBJ1-3; D is ambiguous. The CDR3 extends over 13 amino acids. With 5 bases removed from V and 2 bases from J, the gap between germline ends came to 7 bases. CDR1 and CDR2 from the germline V gene are LNHDA and SQIVND (reference sequence).

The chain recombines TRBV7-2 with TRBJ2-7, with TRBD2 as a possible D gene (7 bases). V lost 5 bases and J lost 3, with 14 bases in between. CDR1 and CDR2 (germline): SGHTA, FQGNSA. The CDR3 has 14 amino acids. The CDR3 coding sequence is TGTGCCAGCAGCCGAGAGGGGGGGAGCTACGAGCAGTACTTC. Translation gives CASSREGGSYEQYF.

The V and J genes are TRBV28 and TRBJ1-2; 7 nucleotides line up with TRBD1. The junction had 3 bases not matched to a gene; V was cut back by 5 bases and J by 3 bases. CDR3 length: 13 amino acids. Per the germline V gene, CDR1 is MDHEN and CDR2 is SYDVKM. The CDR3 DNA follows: TGTGCCAGCAGTCCCGGGACAGACTATGGCTACACCTTC. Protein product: CASSPGTDYGYTF.

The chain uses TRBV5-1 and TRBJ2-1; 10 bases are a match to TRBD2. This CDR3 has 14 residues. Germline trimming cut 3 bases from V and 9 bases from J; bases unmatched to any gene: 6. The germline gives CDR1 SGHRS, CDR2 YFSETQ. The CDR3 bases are TGCGCCAGCAGCTGGCGAGCGGGGGGGGGTGAGCAGTTCTTC. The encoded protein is CASSWRAGGGEQFF.

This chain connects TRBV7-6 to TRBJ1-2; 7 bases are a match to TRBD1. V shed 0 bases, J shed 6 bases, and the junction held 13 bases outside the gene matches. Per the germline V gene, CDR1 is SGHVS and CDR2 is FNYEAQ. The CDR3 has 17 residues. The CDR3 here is CASSLALAGRGLNGYTF. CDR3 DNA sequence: TGTGCCAGCAGCTTAGCACTTGCGGGCAGGGGGTTGAATGGCTACACCTTC.

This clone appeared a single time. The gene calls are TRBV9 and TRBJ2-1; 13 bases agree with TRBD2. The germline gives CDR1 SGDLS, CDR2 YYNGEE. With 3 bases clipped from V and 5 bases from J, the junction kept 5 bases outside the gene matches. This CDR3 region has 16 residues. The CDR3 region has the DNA TGTGCCAGCAGCGGATCAGGGACTAGCGGGGACAATGAGCAGTTCTTC. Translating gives CASSGSGTSGDNEQFF. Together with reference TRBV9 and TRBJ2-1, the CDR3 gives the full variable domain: DSGVTQTPKHLITATGQRVTLRCSPRSGDLSVYWYQQSLDQGLQFLIQYYNGEERAKGNILERFSAQQFPDLHSELNLSSLELGDSALYFCASSGSGTSGDNEQFFGPGTRLTVL.

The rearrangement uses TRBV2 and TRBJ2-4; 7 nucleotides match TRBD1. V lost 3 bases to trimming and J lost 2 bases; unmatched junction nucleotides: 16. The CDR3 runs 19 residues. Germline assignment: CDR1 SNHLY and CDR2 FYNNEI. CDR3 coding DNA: TGTGCCAGCAGTGAGGAACCTCTTCACACACAGGGGACCAAAAACATTCAGTACTTC. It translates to CASSEEPLHTQGTKNIQYF.

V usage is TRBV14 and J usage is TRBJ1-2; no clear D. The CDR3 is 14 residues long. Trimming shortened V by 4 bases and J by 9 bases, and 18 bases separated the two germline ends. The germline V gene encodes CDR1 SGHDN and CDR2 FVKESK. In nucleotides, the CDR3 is TGTGCCAGCAGCCTACCAGCACAAACCGGGAGCTACACCTTC. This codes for CASSLPAQTGSYTF.

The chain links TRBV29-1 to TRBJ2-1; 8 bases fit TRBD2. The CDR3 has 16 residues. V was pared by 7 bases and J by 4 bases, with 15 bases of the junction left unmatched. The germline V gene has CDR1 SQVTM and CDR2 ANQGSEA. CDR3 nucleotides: TGCAGCGCGACAATCGGACTAGCTGGAGTTTACAATGAGCAGTTCTTC. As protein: CSATIGLAGVYNEQFF.

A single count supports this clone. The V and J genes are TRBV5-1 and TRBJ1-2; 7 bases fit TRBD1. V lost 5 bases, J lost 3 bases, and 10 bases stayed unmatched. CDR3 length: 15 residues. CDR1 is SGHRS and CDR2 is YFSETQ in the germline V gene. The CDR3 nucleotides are TGCGCCAGCAGAAGGGGGCAGGTCAGGGACTATGGCTACACCTTC. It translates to CASRRGQVRDYGYTF.

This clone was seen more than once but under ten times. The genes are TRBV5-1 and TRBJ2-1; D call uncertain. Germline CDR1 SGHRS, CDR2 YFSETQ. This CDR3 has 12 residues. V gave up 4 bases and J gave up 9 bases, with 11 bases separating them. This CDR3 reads CASSDTVPEQFF. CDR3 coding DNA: TGCGCCAGCAGCGACACTGTCCCTGAGCAGTTCTTC.

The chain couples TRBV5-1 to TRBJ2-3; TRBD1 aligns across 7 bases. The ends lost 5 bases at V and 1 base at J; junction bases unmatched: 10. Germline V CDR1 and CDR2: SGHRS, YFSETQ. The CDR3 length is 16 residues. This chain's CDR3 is CASSRRRDRGTDTQYF. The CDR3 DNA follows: TGCGCCAGCAGTCGTCGCCGGGACAGAGGCACAGATACGCAGTATTTT.

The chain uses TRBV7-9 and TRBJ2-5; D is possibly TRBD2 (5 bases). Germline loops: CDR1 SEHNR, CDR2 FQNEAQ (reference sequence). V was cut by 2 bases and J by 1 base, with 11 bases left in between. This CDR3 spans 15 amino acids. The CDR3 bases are TGTGCCAGCAGCTTAAGTACGGGGTTCCAAGAGACCCAGTACTTC. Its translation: CASSLSTGFQETQYF.

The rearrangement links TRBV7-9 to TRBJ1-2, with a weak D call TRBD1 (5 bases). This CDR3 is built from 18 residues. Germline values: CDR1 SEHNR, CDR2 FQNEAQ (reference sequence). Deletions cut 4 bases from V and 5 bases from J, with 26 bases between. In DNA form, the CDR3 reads TGTGCCAGCAGCTGCGGACAAGCGGGGTCGACGTGGTTTTATGGCTACACCTTC. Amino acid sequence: CASSCGQAGSTWFYGYTF.

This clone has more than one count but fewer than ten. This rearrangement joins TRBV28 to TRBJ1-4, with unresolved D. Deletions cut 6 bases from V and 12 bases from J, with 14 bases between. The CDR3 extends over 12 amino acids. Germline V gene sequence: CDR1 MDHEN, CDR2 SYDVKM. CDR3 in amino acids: CASSLREAELFF. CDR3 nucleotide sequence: TGTGCCAGCAGCTTACGTGAGGCGGAACTGTTTTTT.